The clone carrying this T cell receptor beta chain appeared many times. Its specificity is unknown. The sample is drawn from a study of T cells in Graves' hyperthyroidism and ophthalmopathy. Using RNA transcripts as the source, TCR beta CDR3 regions were amplified. The HTBI set primed first-round TCR CDR3 RT-PCR. TCRdb re-called the multiplex PCR reads with MiXCR, one entry per CDR3 protein. The sample lists 480,000 or so distinct CDR3 sequences, around 43% seen once, with around 47% in the top ten. The CDR3 covers 15 residues. V shed 3 bases and J 0 bases; nucleotides not matched to a gene: 4. Looked up from germline, CDR1 is MNHEY and CDR2 is SVGAGI. In making diagnoses, clinical symptoms, serum thyroxine and TRAb, thyroid ultrasound and orbital computed tomography were all used. Study results and caveats: Ophthalmopathy onset followed model prediction by a median about 6.5 months. Researchers found most expanded thyroid clonotypes above 0.001 in blood as well.

Sequencing was done on a sample of peripheral blood or thyroid tissue (not recorded which). The sequence was obtained from an adult woman with Graves' disease, either hyperthyroidism or ophthalmopathy (not recorded which). The chain is built from TRBV6-5 and TRBJ1-1, with 7 bases fitting TRBD1. In nucleotides, the CDR3 is TGTGCCAGCAGTTATGGGGGACAGATGAACACTGAAGCTTTCTTT. This translates into CASSYGGQMNTEAFF.